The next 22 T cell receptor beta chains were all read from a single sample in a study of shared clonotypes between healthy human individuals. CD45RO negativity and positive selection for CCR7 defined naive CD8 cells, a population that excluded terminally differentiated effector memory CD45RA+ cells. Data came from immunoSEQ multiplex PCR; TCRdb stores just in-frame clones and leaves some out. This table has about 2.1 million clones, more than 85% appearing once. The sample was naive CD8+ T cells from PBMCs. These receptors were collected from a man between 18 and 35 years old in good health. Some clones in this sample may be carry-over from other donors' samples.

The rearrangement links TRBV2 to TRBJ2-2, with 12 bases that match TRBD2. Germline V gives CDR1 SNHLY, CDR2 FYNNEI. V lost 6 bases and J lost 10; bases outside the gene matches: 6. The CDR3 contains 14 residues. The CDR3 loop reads CASSGTSGPVELFF. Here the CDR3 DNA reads TGTGCCAGCAGCGGGACTAGCGGGCCGGTGGAGCTGTTTTTT. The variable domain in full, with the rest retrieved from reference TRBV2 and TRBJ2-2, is EPEVTQTPSHQVTQMGQEVILRCVPISNHLYFYWYRQILGQKVEFLVSFYNNEISEKSEIFDDQFSVERPDGSNFTLKIRSTKLEDSAMYFCASSGTSGPVELFFGEGSRLTVL.

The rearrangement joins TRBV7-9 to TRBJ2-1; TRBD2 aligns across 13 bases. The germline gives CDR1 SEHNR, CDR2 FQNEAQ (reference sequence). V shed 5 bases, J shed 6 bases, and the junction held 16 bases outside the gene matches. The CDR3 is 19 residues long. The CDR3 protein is CASSQRGLAGEDRINEQFF. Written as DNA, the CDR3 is TGTGCCAGCAGCCAACGAGGACTAGCGGGAGAGGATAGAATCAATGAGCAGTTCTTC.

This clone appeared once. The CDR3 region is CASSFRTEGAYEQYF. DNA of the CDR3: TGTGCCAGCAGTTTCCGGACGGAGGGCGCCTACGAGCAGTACTTC. The V call is TRBV28, the J call TRBJ2-7; a weak D match, TRBD2 (6 bases). From germline, CDR1 is MDHEN and CDR2 SYDVKM. V lost 3 bases, J lost 2 bases, and 14 bases lay in between. The CDR3 runs to 15 residues.

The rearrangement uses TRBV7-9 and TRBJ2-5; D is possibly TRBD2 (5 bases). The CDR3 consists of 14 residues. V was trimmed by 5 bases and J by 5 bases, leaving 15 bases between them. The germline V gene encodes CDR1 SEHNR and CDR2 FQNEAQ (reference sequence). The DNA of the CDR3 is TGTGCCAGCAGCCCCGGTCGGGATCCGGAGACCCAGTACTTC. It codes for CASSPGRDPETQYF.

CDR3 bases: TGTGCCAGCGCTTGGATACGGACTGGGGATGAGCAGTTCTTC. Its translation: CASAWIRTGDEQFF. This rearrangement joins TRBV7-8 to TRBJ2-1; perhaps TRBD2 as D (5 bases). CDR1 is SGHVS and CDR2 is FQNEAQ in the germline V gene. The CDR3 runs to 14 residues. Trimming cost V 8 bases and J 8 bases, with 19 bases left between them.

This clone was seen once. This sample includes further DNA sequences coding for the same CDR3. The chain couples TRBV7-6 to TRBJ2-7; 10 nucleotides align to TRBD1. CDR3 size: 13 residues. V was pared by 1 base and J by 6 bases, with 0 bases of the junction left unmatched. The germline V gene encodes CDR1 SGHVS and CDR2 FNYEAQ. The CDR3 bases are TGTGCCAGCAGCTTAGGGACAGGGGGCGAGCAGTACTTC. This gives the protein CASSLGTGGEQYF.

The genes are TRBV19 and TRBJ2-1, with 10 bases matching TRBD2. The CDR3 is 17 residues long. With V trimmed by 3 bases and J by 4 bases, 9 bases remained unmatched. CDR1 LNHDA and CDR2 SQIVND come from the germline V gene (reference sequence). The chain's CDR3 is CASSIWLGLADYNEQFF. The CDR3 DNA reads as TGTGCCAGTAGTATTTGGTTAGGACTAGCGGATTACAATGAGCAGTTCTTC.

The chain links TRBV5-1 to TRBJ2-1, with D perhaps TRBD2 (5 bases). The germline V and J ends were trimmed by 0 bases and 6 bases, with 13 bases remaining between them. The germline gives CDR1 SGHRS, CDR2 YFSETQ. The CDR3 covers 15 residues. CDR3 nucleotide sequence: TGCGCCAGCAGCTTGGCCCCTCAACGGGGCAATGAGCAGTTCTTC. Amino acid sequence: CASSLAPQRGNEQFF.

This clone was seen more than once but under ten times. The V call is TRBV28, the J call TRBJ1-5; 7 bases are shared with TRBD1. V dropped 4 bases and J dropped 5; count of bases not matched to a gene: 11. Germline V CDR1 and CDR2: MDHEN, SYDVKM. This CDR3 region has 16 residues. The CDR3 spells CASSSTGEGWDQPQHF. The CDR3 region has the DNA TGTGCCAGCAGTTCAACAGGGGAGGGTTGGGATCAGCCCCAGCATTTT. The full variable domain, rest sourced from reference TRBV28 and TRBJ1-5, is DVKVTQSSRYLVKRTGEKVFLECVQDMDHENMFWYRQDPGLGLRLIYFSYDVKMKEKGDIPEGYSVSREKKERFSLILESASTNQTSMYLCASSSTGEGWDQPQHFGDGTRLSIL.

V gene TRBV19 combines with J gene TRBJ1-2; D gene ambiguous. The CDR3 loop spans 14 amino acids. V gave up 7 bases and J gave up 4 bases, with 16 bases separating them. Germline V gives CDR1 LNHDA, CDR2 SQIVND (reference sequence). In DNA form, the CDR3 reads TGTGCCAGTACCCCGGAGCTCCCATCCTATGGCTACACCTTC. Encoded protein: CASTPELPSYGYTF. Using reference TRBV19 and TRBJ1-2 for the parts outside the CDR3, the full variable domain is DGGITQSPKYLFRKEGQNVTLSCEQNLNHDAMYWYRQDPGQGLRLIYYSQIVNDFQKGDIAEGYSVSREKKESFPLTVTSAQKNPTAFYLCASTPELPSYGYTFGSGTRLTVV.

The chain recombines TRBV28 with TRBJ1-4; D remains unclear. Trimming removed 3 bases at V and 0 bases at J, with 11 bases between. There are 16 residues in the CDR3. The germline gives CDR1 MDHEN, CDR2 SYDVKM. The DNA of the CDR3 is TGTGCCAGCAGTTTCCCTCAAACGGCAACTAATGAAAAACTGTTTTTT. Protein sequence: CASSFPQTATNEKLFF.

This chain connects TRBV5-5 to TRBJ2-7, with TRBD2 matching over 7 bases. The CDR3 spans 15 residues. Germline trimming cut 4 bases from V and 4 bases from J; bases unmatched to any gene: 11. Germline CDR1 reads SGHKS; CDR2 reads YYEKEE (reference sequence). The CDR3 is CASSPAGTNKYEQYF. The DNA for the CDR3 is TGTGCCAGCAGCCCAGCCGGGACTAACAAGTACGAGCAGTACTTC.

CDR3 amino acids: CASSLTWGGDTGELFF. The CDR3 region has the DNA TGTGCCAGCAGTCTCACTTGGGGGGGTGACACCGGGGAGCTGTTTTTT. The chain couples TRBV6-6 to TRBJ2-2; 7 nucleotides align to TRBD2. The germline gives CDR1 MNHNY, CDR2 SVGAGI (reference sequence). The CDR3 is 16 residues long. The V and J ends lost 5 bases and 3 bases, in that order; junction bases with no gene match: 9.

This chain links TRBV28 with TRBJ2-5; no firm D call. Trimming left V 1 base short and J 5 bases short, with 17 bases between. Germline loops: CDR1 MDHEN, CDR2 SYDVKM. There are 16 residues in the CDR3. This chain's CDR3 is CASSLYPREGEETQYF. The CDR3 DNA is TGTGCCAGCAGTTTATATCCGCGCGAAGGTGAGGAGACCCAGTACTTC.

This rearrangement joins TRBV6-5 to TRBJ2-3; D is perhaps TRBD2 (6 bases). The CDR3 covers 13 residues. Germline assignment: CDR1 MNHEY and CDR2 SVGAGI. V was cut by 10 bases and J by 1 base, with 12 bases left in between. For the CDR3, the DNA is TGTGCCACCACGGGAGCGGGCACAGATACGCAGTATTTT. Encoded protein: CATTGAGTDTQYF.

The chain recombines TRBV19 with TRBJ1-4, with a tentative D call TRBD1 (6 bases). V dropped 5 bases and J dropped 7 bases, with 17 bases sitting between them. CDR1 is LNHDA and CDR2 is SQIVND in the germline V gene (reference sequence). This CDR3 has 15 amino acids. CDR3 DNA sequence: TGTGCCAGTAGTCCCCGGACAGCCGGGAGTGAAAAACTGTTTTTT. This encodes CASSPRTAGSEKLFF.

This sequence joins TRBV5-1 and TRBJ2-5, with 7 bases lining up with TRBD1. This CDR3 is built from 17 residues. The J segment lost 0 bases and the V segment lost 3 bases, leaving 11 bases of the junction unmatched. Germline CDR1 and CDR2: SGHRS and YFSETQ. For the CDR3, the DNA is TGCGCCAGCAGCTGGTCAGTTAAACAGGGGAACCAAGAGACCCAGTACTTC. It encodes CASSWSVKQGNQETQYF. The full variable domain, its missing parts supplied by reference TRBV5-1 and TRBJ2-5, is KAGVTQTPRYLIKTRGQQVTLSCSPISGHRSVSWYQQTPGQGLQFLFEYFSETQRNKGNFPGRFSGRQFSNSRSEMNVSTLELGDSALYLCASSWSVKQGNQETQYFGPGTRLLVL.

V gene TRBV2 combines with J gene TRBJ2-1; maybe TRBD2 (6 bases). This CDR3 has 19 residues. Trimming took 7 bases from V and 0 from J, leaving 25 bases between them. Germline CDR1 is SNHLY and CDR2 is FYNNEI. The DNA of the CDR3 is TGTGCCAGCACCATGGACGGCCGAACTAGCACGAGCTCCTACAATGAGCAGTTCTTC. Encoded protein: CASTMDGRTSTSSYNEQFF.

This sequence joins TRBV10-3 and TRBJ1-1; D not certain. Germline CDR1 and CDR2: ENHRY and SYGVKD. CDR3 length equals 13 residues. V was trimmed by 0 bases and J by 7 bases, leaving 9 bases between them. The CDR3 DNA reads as TGTGCCATCAGTGAGTCAATTAGTTTTGAAGCTTTCTTT. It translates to CAISESISFEAFF.

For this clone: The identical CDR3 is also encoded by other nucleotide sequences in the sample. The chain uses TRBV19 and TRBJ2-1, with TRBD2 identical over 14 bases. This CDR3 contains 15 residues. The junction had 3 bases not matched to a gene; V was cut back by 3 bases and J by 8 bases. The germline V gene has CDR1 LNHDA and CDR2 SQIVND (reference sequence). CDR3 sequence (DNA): TGTGCCAGTAGTATTGGGACTAGCGGGAGCTATGAGCAGTTCTTC. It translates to CASSIGTSGSYEQFF.

The CDR3 here is CASRAGARQPQHF. The CDR3 nucleotides read TGTGCCAGCAGGGCAGGGGCTCGTCAGCCCCAGCATTTT. The chain carries TRBV2 and TRBJ1-5, with D maybe TRBD1 (6 bases). Germline CDR1 is SNHLY and CDR2 is FYNNEI. This CDR3 has 13 amino acids. The ends were cut back, 6 bases at V and 6 bases at J, with 12 bases in the middle.

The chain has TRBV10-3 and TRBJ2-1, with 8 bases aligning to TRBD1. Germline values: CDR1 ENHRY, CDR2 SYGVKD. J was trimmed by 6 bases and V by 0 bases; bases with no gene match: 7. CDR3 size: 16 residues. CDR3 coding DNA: TGTGCCATCAGTGAGTCGTCAGGACAGGGACGCAATGAGCAGTTCTTC. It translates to CAISESSGQGRNEQFF.